Sequencing of this T cell receptor beta chain was carried out in a study of beta chain features in type 1 diabetes. Looking at the study overall: Patients and healthy donors were similar in age, gender and cell yields.

V lost 2 bases to trimming and J lost 8 bases, with 15 bases between them. The CDR3 sequence is 15 residues long. From germline, CDR1 is SGHTA and CDR2 FQGNSA. In total, each donor contributed a single heparinised blood draw that averaged approximately 0.12 L. TCRB transcripts that were expressed got sequenced, as all of the isolated RNA had been reverse transcribed. TCRdb keeps only in-frame clones here, not all; method: immunoSEQ multiplex PCR. The sample includes 150,000 to 200,000 clones, about 9.8% seen only once; the top ten take over 2%. This clone was counted only a few times. The sequence derives from a woman in her late teens or twenties in good health. V is TRBV7-2 and J is TRBJ1-4, with D tentatively TRBD1 (6 bases). Sequences were obtained from central memory CD4+ T cells from blood. CDR3 sequence: CASSLRGQTFEKLFF. In DNA, the CDR3 is TGTGCCAGCAGCTTAAGAGGACAGACCTTCGAAAAACTGTTTTTT.